This TCR beta chain was profiled in a study of blood T cell repertoires in COVID-19. Here immunoSEQ multiplex PCR was the method, and the copy in TCRdb shows in-frame clones only, minus some. This table holds about 180,000 clones, just over 85% found once. The TCR sequence derives from a woman under 30 who had recovered from COVID-19. The sample taken for sequencing was PBMCs or T cells enriched from blood (not recorded which).

For the CDR3, the DNA is TGTGCCAGCAGTGTTACCGGGACAGGATTCGGATTGGAGGGAGAGGCATATGGCTACACCTTC. The encoded protein is CASSVTGTGFGLEGEAYGYTF. This chain links TRBV28 with TRBJ1-2, with 8 bases fitting TRBD1. This CDR3 is built from 21 residues. With 5 bases clipped from V and 5 bases from J, the junction kept 28 bases outside the gene matches. The germline gives CDR1 MDHEN, CDR2 SYDVKM.